A single sample is the source of the 18 T cell receptor beta chains below, sequenced in a study of blood T cell repertoires in COVID-19. TCRdb's table, derived via immunoSEQ multiplex PCR, lists solely in-frame clones and lacks some. The sample contains 200,000 to 250,000 clones, around 84% of which appear only once. Material: peripheral blood. The source is an elderly man with acute or convalescent COVID-19.

The chain links TRBV29-1 to TRBJ1-2; D is perhaps TRBD1 (6 bases). The V end lost 4 bases, the J end lost 8 bases, and 11 bases lay between the germline ends. This CDR3 has 11 residues. Germline CDR1 SQVTM, CDR2 ANQGSEA. CDR3 sequence: CSVVPGEGYTF. CDR3 DNA sequence: TGCAGCGTTGTCCCAGGGGAAGGCTACACCTTC.

The J gene is TRBJ2-6, the V gene TRBV4-3; no clear D. V was shortened by 7 bases and J by 0 bases, with 7 bases between the two germline ends. CDR1 is LGHNA, CDR2 YSLEER, per germline. The CDR3 totals 14 residues. Here the CDR3 reads CASKSSSGANVLTF. CDR3 DNA: TGCGCCAGCAAATCGTCCTCTGGGGCCAACGTCCTGACTTTC.

J is TRBJ2-5 and V is TRBV3-1 (or the pseudogene TRBV3-2); D uncertain. The CDR3 sequence is 12 residues long. Germline lookup yields CDR1 LGHDT and CDR2 YNNKEL (reference sequence). V lost 1 base and J lost 5, with 5 bases in between. The CDR3 is CASSQVVETQYF. The CDR3 DNA reads TGTGCCAGCAGCCAAGTCGTCGAGACCCAGTACTTC.

V gene TRBV10-3 combines with J gene TRBJ1-2; TRBD1 matches at 12 bases. V was clipped by 6 bases and J by 5 bases; unmatched bases: 4. The CDR3 is 14 amino acids. Germline CDR1 ENHRY, CDR2 SYGVKD. The CDR3 nucleotides are TGTGCCATCAGAACGGGACAGGGGGCTTATGGCTACACCTTC. This encodes CAIRTGQGAYGYTF.

The chain employs TRBV4-3 and TRBJ2-3, with a tentative D call TRBD2 (6 bases). Between the trimmed V and J ends, which lost 2 bases and 0 bases, there was a span of 12 bases. CDR3 length: 16 amino acids. Per germline, CDR1 LGHNA and CDR2 YSLEER. CDR3 bases: TGCGCCAGCAGCCAACAACGACTAGGCAGCACAGATACGCAGTATTTT. Translating gives CASSQQRLGSTDTQYF.

V and J are TRBV5-1 and TRBJ2-5; 10 bases fit TRBD2. The CDR3 spans 15 residues. Trimming at V came to 2 bases and at J to 0 bases, leaving 1 base not matched to a gene. Germline V gene data show CDR1 as SGHRS and CDR2 as YFSETQ. CDR3 coding DNA: TGCGCCAGCAGCTTAGCGGGAGGGAACCAAGAGACCCAGTACTTC. Translated: CASSLAGGNQETQYF.

The V call is TRBV6-6, the J call TRBJ2-7; the match to TRBD2 covers 9 bases. V trimming: 6 bases; J trimming: 2 bases; junction bases outside the gene matches: 5. Germline CDR1 and CDR2: MNHNY and SVGAGI (reference sequence). The CDR3 runs 14 residues. The CDR3, as DNA: TGTGCCAGCAGCCGCGCGGGGGGGGCCTACGAGCAGTACGTC. This encodes CASSRAGGAYEQYV.

The table lists this clone with a count of one. The rearrangement links TRBV7-2 to TRBJ2-5; 7 bases fit TRBD2. In germline, CDR1 is SGHTA, CDR2 FQGNSA. V lost 6 bases to trimming and J lost 2 bases; unmatched junction nucleotides: 3. The CDR3 has 13 residues. This CDR3 reads CASRTGRQETQYF. The CDR3 region has the DNA TGTGCCAGCAGGACCGGGAGGCAAGAGACCCAGTACTTC.

The CDR3 nucleotides are TGTGCTAGTGGTACAGGGCCCGCGAACACCGGGGAGCTGTTTTTT. Protein product: CASGTGPANTGELFF. The J gene is TRBJ2-2, the V gene TRBV12-5; D is possibly TRBD1 (6 bases). With 5 bases removed from V and 0 bases from J, the gap between germline ends came to 10 bases. CDR1 is LGHNT and CDR2 is FRNRAP in the germline V gene. The CDR3 runs to 15 residues.

The V gene is TRBV5-5, the J gene TRBJ2-4; tentatively, D is TRBD1 (5 bases). The CDR3 sequence is 16 residues long. Trimming left V 1 base short and J 0 bases short, with 11 bases between. The V gene's germline CDR1 is SGHKS and CDR2 YYEKEE (reference sequence). DNA for the CDR3: TGTGCCAGCAGCTTGCGACAGACCCTAGCCAAAAACATTCAGTACTTC. Its protein is CASSLRQTLAKNIQYF.

The chain combines TRBV9 with TRBJ2-1; D perhaps matches TRBD2 (6 bases). V shed 4 bases and J shed 1 base, with 18 bases lying between them. CDR1 and CDR2 (germline): SGDLS, YYNGEE. The CDR3 sequence is 17 residues long. The CDR3 is CASSRWVMEGSYNEQFF. In DNA, the CDR3 is TGTGCCAGCAGCCGATGGGTCATGGAGGGGTCCTACAATGAGCAGTTCTTC.

The chain is built from TRBV29-1 and TRBJ2-5, with 8 bases fitting TRBD1. V trimming: 6 bases; J trimming: 4 bases; junction bases outside the gene matches: 13. From germline, CDR1 is SQVTM and CDR2 ANQGSEA. The CDR3 runs 15 residues. The CDR3 is CSVTRTGSLGETQYF. CDR3 DNA: TGCAGCGTGACTCGGACAGGGAGTTTAGGAGAGACCCAGTACTTC.

J is TRBJ2-1 and V is TRBV18; TRBD1 is a possible D gene (6 bases). The V gene's germline CDR1 is KGHSH and CDR2 LQKENI. The CDR3 consists of 14 residues. Trimming took off 1 base at V and 7 bases at J, with 11 bases between the two ends. Here the CDR3 reads CASSPRRGANEQFF. CDR3 bases: TGTGCCAGCTCACCACGCAGGGGCGCGAATGAGCAGTTCTTC.

V gene TRBV7-9 combines with J gene TRBJ2-1; 7 bases are a match to TRBD2. V gave up 1 base and J gave up 3 bases; unmatched junction bases: 9. In germline, CDR1 is SEHNR, CDR2 FQNEAQ (reference sequence). This CDR3 spans 17 amino acids. CDR3 region: CASSLGYRTGGYNEQFF. CDR3 nucleotides: TGTGCCAGCAGCTTAGGTTATCGGACGGGGGGCTACAATGAGCAGTTCTTC.

The CDR3 loop is CASSSGQGAMHEQYV. CDR3 sequence (DNA): TGTGCCAGCAGCTCCGGGCAGGGGGCGATGCACGAGCAGTACGTC. This rearrangement joins TRBV11-2 to TRBJ2-7; 8 nucleotides agree with TRBD1. Per the germline V gene, CDR1 is SGHAT and CDR2 is FQNNGV. The trim removed 4 bases at V and 5 bases at J, leaving 10 bases unmatched. The CDR3 is 15 amino acids.

The chain combines TRBV9 with TRBJ2-2, with D maybe TRBD1 (6 bases). Germline V gene lookup returns CDR1 SGDLS and CDR2 YYNGEE. Trimming removed 5 bases from V and 7 bases from J, with 18 bases in between. The CDR3 runs 15 residues. Here the CDR3 DNA reads TGTGCCAGCAGAGGTCAGGGGAACCCCGGCGGGGAGCTGTTTTTT. Translated, it gives CASRGQGNPGGELFF.

The sample holds a few counts of this clone. The rearrangement joins TRBV11-3 to TRBJ1-4; TRBD1 is a possible D gene (5 bases). The CDR3 covers 15 residues. V lost 5 bases, J lost 3 bases, and 13 bases lay in between. The germline gives CDR1 SGHNT, CDR2 YENEEA. The CDR3 nucleotides read TGTGCCAGCAGCCCAGGGATCCTTGCTAATGAAAAACTGTTTTTT. Encoded protein: CASSPGILANEKLFF.

This chain connects TRBV14 to TRBJ2-5; 8 bases match TRBD1. The trim removed 2 bases at V and 2 bases at J, leaving 7 bases unmatched. The CDR3 length is 16 residues. Germline V gives CDR1 SGHDN, CDR2 FVKESK. The CDR3 region has the DNA TGTGCCAGCAGCCAACATAGGACAGGGAGGCAAGAGACCCAGTACTTC. Translation gives CASSQHRTGRQETQYF. Based on the CDR3 plus reference TRBV14 and TRBJ2-5, the full variable domain is EAGVTQFPSHSVIEKGQTVTLRCDPISGHDNLYWYRRVMGKEIKFLLHFVKESKQDESGMPNNRFLAERTGGTYSTLKVQPAELEDSGVYFCASSQHRTGRQETQYFGPGTRLLVL.